This TCR beta chain was sequenced in a study of identical twins. Notes on the study in general: For out-of-frame beta sequences, excess twin sharing was weaker. Insertions were fewer in abundant cord blood beta clonotypes, whereas memory repertoires showed none of this pattern.

Addition of a universal primer site occurred through template switching, and cDNA carried unique molecular identifiers. From the 5' RACE reads, TCRdb called clonotypes with MiXCR, one entry per CDR3 protein. Among approximately 690,000 distinct CDR3 sequences listed, 5.5% to 6.5% were seen once. This clonotype was detected a few times. Its antigen is still unknown. CDR3 length: 16 amino acids. J gave up 6 bases and V 4 bases, and 10 bases lay outside the gene matches. CDR1 and CDR2 from the germline V gene are SGHKS and YYEKEE (reference sequence). Sequencing input: naive T cells sorted from blood. The chain has TRBV5-5 and TRBJ2-2, with 9 nucleotides matching TRBD1. This receptor was taken from a man younger than 35 in good health. In DNA, the CDR3 is TGTGCCAGCAGCACCACCCCGGGACAGGGAGCCGGGGAGCTGTTTTTT. Amino acids: CASSTTPGQGAGELFF.